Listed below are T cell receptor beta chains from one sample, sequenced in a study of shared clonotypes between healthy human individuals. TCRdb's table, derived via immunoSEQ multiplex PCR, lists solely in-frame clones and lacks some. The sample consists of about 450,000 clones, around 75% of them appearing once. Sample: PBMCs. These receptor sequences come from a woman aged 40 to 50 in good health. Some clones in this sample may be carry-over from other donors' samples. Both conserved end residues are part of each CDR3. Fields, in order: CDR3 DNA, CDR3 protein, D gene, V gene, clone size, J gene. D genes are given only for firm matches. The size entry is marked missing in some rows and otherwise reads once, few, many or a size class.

TGCAGTGCTATAGCGGAAGAGACCCAGTACTTC CSAIAEETQYF NA TRBV20-1 NA TRBJ2-5
TGCGCCAGCAGCCGAACCTGGACCGGAGGTACTGAAGCTTTCTTT CASSRTWTGGTEAFF NA TRBV5-4 NA TRBJ1-1
TGTGCCAGTAGTATAGGGTGGCAGTCCCAACCTGGGGCCAACGTCCTGACTTTC CASSIGWQSQPGANVLTF NA TRBV19 NA TRBJ2-6
TGCGCCAGCAGCTTAGGGACGGGGCAGTTCTTC CASSLGTGQFF NA TRBV5-1 NA TRBJ2-1
TGTGCCACCAGCAGAGAGGACAGGGACTATGGCTACACCTTC CATSREDRDYGYTF TRBD1 TRBV15 NA TRBJ1-2
TGTGCCAGTAGTATTCGGAGCGCGAACACCGGGGAGCTGTTTTTT CASSIRSANTGELFF NA TRBV19 NA TRBJ2-2
TGTGCCAGCAAAACAGGGGGGAGCACAGATACGCAGTATTTT CASKTGGSTDTQYF TRBD1 TRBV7-9 NA TRBJ2-3
TGTGCCAGCAGCTTGGGTAGCAGGGAGTACGAGCAGTACTTC CASSLGSREYEQYF NA TRBV5-4 NA TRBJ2-7
TGCGCCAGCAGCCAAGCCCATCGGCCTTCTACCTACGAGCAGTACTTC CASSQAHRPSTYEQYF NA TRBV4-3 NA TRBJ2-7
TGTGCCAGCAGCCCGGGGGGGCTAGCGGGAGTGGCCCAGTACTTC CASSPGGLAGVAQYF TRBD2 TRBV11-1 NA TRBJ2-5
TGTGCCACCAGCAGAGACCAGCAAGAGACCCAGTACTTC CATSRDQQETQYF NA TRBV15 NA TRBJ2-5
TGTGCCAGCAGCGCAACTAGCGGCACCTACGAGCAGTACTTC CASSATSGTYEQYF TRBD2 TRBV9 NA TRBJ2-7
TGCGCCAGCAGCCACAACAGGGCGAGCTCTGGAAACACCATATATTTT CASSHNRASSGNTIYF NA TRBV4-1 NA TRBJ1-3
TGTGCCAGCAGCCTAAGACTCTCCTACAATGAGCAGTTCTTC CASSLRLSYNEQFF NA TRBV14 few TRBJ2-1
TGTGCCAGCAGCCCCCCGAGCCAACTTTCCTACGAGCAGTACTTC CASSPPSQLSYEQYF NA TRBV7-9 few TRBJ2-7
TGTGCCAGCAGCTCTCGTAACAGGCCCCTGAACACTGAAGCTTTCTTT CASSSRNRPLNTEAFF NA TRBV5-4 once TRBJ1-1